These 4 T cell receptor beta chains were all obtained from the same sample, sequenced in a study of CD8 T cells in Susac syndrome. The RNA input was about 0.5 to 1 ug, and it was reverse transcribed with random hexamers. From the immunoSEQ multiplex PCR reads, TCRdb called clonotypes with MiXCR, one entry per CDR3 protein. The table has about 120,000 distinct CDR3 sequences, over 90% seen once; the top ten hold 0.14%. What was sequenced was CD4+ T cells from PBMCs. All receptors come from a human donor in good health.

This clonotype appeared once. CDR3 nucleotide sequence: TGTGCCAGCAGCATTAGGGGGACGGGGGGGGCTAACTATGGCTACACCTTC. Encoded protein: CASSIRGTGGANYGYTF. The chain employs TRBV7-8 and TRBJ1-2, with a tentative D call TRBD1 (6 bases). Germline V lookup: CDR1 SGHVS, CDR2 FQNEAQ. V was pared by 5 bases and J by 0 bases, with 19 bases between. The CDR3 contains 17 residues.

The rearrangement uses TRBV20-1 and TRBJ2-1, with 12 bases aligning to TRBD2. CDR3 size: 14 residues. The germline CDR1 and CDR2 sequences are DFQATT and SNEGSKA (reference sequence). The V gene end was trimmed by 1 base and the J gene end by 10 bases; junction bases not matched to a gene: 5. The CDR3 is CSARVSSGRGEQFF. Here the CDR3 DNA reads TGCAGTGCTAGAGTGTCTAGCGGGAGGGGGGAGCAGTTCTTC.

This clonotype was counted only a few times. Here the CDR3 reads CASSLVAGQGYEQYF. The CDR3 nucleotides are TGTGCCAGCAGTTTAGTAGCGGGACAGGGCTACGAGCAGTACTTC. This chain connects TRBV28 to TRBJ2-7, with D possibly TRBD1 on 9 matching bases. The CDR3 runs to 15 residues. Germline-derived CDR1 and CDR2 are MDHEN and SYDVKM. V was clipped by 2 bases and J by 3 bases, with 14 bases between them.

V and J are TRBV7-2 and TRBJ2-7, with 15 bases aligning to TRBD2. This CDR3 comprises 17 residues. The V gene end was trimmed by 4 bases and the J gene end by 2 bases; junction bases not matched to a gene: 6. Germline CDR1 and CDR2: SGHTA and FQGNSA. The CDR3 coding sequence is TGTGCCAGCAGCTCGGGGACTAGCGGGAGGCGTCCCTACGAGCAGTACTTC. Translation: CASSSGTSGRRPYEQYF.